The T cell receptor (beta chain) under discussion was sequenced for a study of type 1 and type 2 diabetes patients. CDR1 is MDHEN, CDR2 SYDVKM, per germline. This CDR3 contains 15 residues. With V trimmed by 2 bases and J by 3 bases, 4 bases remained unmatched. Genomic DNA was the PCR template. Amplification of the beta chain CDR3 used 30 forward and 13 reverse multiplex primers. TCRdb called the multiplex PCR reads again in MiXCR, with one record for every CDR3 protein. In the table there are under 300,000 distinct CDR3 sequences, roughly 48% of which are singletons. This clonotype was picked up one time.

The sample taken for sequencing was peripheral blood mononuclear cells (PBMCs). This chain uses TRBV28 with TRBJ2-7; 10 positions agree with TRBD2. The receptor was derived from a young man with type 2 diabetes. The CDR3, as DNA: TGTGCCAGCAGTTTACGGACTAGCGGCATCTACGAGCAGTACTTC. Translated: CASSLRTSGIYEQYF.